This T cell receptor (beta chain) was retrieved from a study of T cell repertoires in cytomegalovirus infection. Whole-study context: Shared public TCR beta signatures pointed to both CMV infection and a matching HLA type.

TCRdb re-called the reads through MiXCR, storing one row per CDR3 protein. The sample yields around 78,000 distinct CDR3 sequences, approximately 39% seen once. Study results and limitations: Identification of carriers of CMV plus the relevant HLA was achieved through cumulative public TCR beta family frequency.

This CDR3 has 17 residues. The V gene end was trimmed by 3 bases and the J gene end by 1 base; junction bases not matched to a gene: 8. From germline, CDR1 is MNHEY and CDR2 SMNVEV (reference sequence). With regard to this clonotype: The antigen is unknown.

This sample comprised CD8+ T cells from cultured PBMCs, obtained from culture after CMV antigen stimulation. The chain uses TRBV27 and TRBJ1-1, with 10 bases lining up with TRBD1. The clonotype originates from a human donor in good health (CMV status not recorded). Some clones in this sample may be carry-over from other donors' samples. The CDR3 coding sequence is TGTGCCAGCAGTTTGGTCCCGGGACAGGGGTGGAACACTGAAGCTTTCTTT. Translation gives CASSLVPGQGWNTEAFF.